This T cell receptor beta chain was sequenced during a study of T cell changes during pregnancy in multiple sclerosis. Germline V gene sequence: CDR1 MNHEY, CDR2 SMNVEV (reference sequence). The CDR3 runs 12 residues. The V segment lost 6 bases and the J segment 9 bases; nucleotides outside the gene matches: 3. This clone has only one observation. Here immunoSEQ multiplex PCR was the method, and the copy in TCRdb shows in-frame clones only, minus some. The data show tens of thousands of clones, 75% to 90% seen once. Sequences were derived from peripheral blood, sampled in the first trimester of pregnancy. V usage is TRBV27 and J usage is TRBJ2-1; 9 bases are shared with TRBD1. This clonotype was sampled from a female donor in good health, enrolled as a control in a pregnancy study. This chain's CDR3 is CASRTGGGEQFF. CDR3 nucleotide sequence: TGTGCCAGCAGAACAGGGGGCGGTGAGCAGTTCTTC.